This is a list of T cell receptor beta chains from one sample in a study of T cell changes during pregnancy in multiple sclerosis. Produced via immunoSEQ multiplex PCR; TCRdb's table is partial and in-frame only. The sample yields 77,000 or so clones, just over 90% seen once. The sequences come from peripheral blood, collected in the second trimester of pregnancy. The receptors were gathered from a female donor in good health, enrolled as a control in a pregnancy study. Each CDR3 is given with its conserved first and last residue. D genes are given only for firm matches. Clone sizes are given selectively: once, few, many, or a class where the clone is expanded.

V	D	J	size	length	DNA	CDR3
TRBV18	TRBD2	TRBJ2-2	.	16	TGTGCCAGCTCACCAATTAGCGGGGAGAACACCGGGGAGCTGTTTTTT	CASSPISGENTGELFF
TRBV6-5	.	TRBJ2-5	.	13	TGTGCCAGCACCCGAGGGGGCCAAGAGACCCAGTACTTC	CASTRGGQETQYF
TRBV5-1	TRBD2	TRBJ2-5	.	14	TGCGCCAGCAGTTTGGGACTAGCCCCAGAGACCCAGTACTTC	CASSLGLAPETQYF
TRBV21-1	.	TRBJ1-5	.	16	TGTGCCAGCAGCGCGGGACAGACACAATGCAATCAGCCCCAGCATTTT	CASSAGQTQCNQPQHF
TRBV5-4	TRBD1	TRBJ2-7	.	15	TGTGCCAGCAGCTTGGTGGGACAGGGTGTTCGGGAGCAGTACTTC	CASSLVGQGVREQYF
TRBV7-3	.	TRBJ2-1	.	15	TGTGCCAGCAGCCCCACCGCGAACTCCTACAATGAGCAGTTCTTC	CASSPTANSYNEQFF
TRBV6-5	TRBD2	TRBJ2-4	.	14	TGTGCCAGCACCCCCGGGGGGGGGAGGGACATTCAGTACTTC	CASTPGGGRDIQYF
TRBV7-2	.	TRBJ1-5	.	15	TGTGCCAGCAGCTTATGGGGGGGATCCAATCAGCCCCAGCATTTT	CASSLWGGSNQPQHF
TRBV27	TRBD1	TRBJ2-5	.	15	TGTGCCAGCAGTTCTGGGACAGGGGGCGCGGAGACCCAGTACTTC	CASSSGTGGAETQYF
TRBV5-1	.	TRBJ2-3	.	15	TGCGCCAGCAGCTCTCAGGACCTGCGGGTAGATACGCAGTATTTT	CASSSQDLRVDTQYF
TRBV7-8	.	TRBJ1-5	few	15	TGTGCCAGCAGCTTAGGGTATCGAGGATCGGAGCCCCAGCATTTT	CASSLGYRGSEPQHF
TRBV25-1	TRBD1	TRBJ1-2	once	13	TGTGCCAGCAGTGAAGGACAGGCCTATGGCTACACCTTC	CASSEGQAYGYTF
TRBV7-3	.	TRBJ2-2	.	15	TGTGCCAGCAGCCGGGGGGCGGGGGCCACCGGGGAGCTGTTTTTT	CASSRGAGATGELFF
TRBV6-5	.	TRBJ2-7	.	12	TGTGCCAGCAGTCGGGATGGATACGAGCAGTACTTC	CASSRDGYEQYF
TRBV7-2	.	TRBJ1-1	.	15	TGTGCCAGCAGCTTAGCACAGGGATTGAACACTGAAGCTTTCTTT	CASSLAQGLNTEAFF
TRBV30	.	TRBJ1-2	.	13	TGTGCCTGGAGCCAAGCGGGGGGATATGGCTACACCTTC	CAWSQAGGYGYTF
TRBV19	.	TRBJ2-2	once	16	TGTGCCAGTAGTGCCTCGGCAGCTAGCCAAACCGGGGAGCTGTTTTTT	CASSASAASQTGELFF
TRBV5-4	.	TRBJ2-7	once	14	TGTGCCAGCAGCAACCGGGACAAGGAATACGAGCAGTACTTC	CASSNRDKEYEQYF
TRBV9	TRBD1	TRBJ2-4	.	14	TGTGCCAGCAGCGCAGAGGGACAGCCTCTGGTTCAGTACTTC	CASSAEGQPLVQYF
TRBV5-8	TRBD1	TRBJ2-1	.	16	TGTGCCAGCAGCCCGGGACAGGAACCTTCCTACAATGAGCAGTTCTTC	CASSPGQEPSYNEQFF
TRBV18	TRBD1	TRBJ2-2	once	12	TGTGCCAGCTCACCGGGACAGCAGGAGCTGTTTTTT	CASSPGQQELFF
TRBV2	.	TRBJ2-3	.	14	TGTGCCAGCTCAAGCCATTTTCAGGCAGATACGCAGTATTTT	CASSSHFQADTQYF
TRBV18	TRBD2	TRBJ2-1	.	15	TGTGCCAGCTCACCGAGTAGCGGGCCGTACAATGAGCAGTTCTTC	CASSPSSGPYNEQFF
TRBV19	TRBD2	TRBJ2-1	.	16	TGTGCCAGTAGTAGGACTAGCGGGGGGGGCCGCGGTCCGCAGTTCTTC	CASSRTSGGGRGPQFF
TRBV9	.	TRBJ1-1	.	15	TGTGCCAGCAGCGTAGATCCAGGGTCGAACACTGAAGCTTTCTTT	CASSVDPGSNTEAFF